A selection of T cell receptor beta chains follows, all from one sample in a study of cytomegalovirus exposure and HLA in healthy donors. Generated by immunoSEQ multiplex PCR, the TCRdb table keeps only in-frame clones and is missing some. The profile covers tens of thousands of clones, with about four fifths appearing a single time and approximately 30% taken by the ten largest. Material: PBMCs. The receptors come from a man in his fifties in good health and CMV-seropositive. The CDR3 runs from the conserved cysteine through the conserved F or W. The D gene is left open where the match is weak. Size is omitted from some rows. Given values are once, few, many or a class for expanded clones.

abundance	d_gene	j_gene	len	v_gene	CDR3nt	CDR3aa
few	NA	TRBJ1-1	14	TRBV29-1	TGCAGCGCCGACTCTGGTGGGGGGGGAACTGAAGCTTTCTTT	CSADSGGGGTEAFF
NA	TRBD2	TRBJ2-1	16	TRBV18	TGTGCCAGCTCGCCAAATCTAGCGGGAGTTGGCAATGAGCAGTTCTTC	CASSPNLAGVGNEQFF
few	TRBD1	TRBJ2-7	14	TRBV6-5	TGTGCCAGCAGTTACGGACAGGGGACCTACGAGCAGTACTTC	CASSYGQGTYEQYF
NA	NA	TRBJ1-2	15	TRBV5-1	TGCGCCAGCAGCTTGGCGATTACAGGCCCCTATGGCTACACCTTC	CASSLAITGPYGYTF
NA	NA	TRBJ2-1	13	TRBV6-1	TGTGCCAGCAGGCAAACAGGTTACAATGAGCAGTTCTTC	CASRQTGYNEQFF
NA	NA	TRBJ2-2	13	TRBV6-1	TGTGCCAGCAGCCTTGGCGGGGTGGGGCTGTTGTTTTTT	CASSLGGVGLLFF
NA	TRBD2	TRBJ2-7	16	TRBV10-1	TGCGCCAGCAGTGAGTCCCCCCGGCTAGCGGGACACGAGCAGTACTTC	CASSESPRLAGHEQYF
NA	TRBD2	TRBJ2-5	16	TRBV19	TGTGCCAGTAGTGCTTACTTGGCGGGAGAATTGTGGGAGCAGTACTTC	CASSAYLAGELWEQYF
NA	NA	TRBJ2-7	15	TRBV4-3	TGCGCCAGCAGCCAAGATACAAGTTCCCCCTACGAGCAGTACTTC	CASSQDTSSPYEQYF
NA	TRBD2	TRBJ2-7	17	TRBV4-3	TGCGCCAGCAGCCAAGCCTACGACCTAGCGGGAGCCCACGAGCAGTACTTC	CASSQAYDLAGAHEQYF
few	NA	TRBJ1-2	13	TRBV10-3	TGTGCCATCAGCCCCACAGGTCTTGTTGGCTACACCTTC	CAISPTGLVGYTF
NA	NA	TRBJ2-1	16	TRBV10-3	TGTGCCATCAGTGAGTCGGTCAAGGCATCAGGGAATGAGCAGTTCTTC	CAISESVKASGNEQFF
NA	TRBD1	TRBJ1-6	16	TRBV15	TGTGCCACCAGCAGAGATCTGGGACAGGGCCACTCACCCCTCCACTTT	CATSRDLGQGHSPLHF
NA	TRBD2	TRBJ2-3	16	TRBV30	TGTGCCTGGAGTGTAAGGGGGACTAGCTTGGGAGATACGCAGTATTTT	CAWSVRGTSLGDTQYF
NA	NA	TRBJ2-2	12	TRBV30	TGTGCCTGGAGTGGAGTAACCGGGGAGCTGTTTTTT	CAWSGVTGELFF
NA	TRBD2	TRBJ2-1	14	TRBV9	TGTGCCAGCAGCGTACGCCTAGCGGCCAATGAGCAGTTCTTC	CASSVRLAANEQFF
NA	TRBD1	TRBJ2-7	13	TRBV30	TGTGCCTGGAGTAGACAGGGTGGGTACGAGCAGTACTTC	CAWSRQGGYEQYF
NA	TRBD1	TRBJ2-3	14	TRBV18	TGTGCCAGCTCACCAGACAGGGTAGAAAATACGCAGTATTTT	CASSPDRVENTQYF
NA	TRBD2	TRBJ2-1	15	TRBV2	TGTGCCAGCAGTCCCCGGACTAGCCCGGACAATGAGCAGTTCTTC	CASSPRTSPDNEQFF
NA	NA	TRBJ2-7	11	TRBV6-5	TGTGCCAGCAGTGGACTCTACGAGCAGTACTTC	CASSGLYEQYF
NA	NA	TRBJ2-3	16	TRBV4-3	TGCGCCAGCAGCCAAGATACAGCGGGTGGCACAGATACGCAGTATTTT	CASSQDTAGGTDTQYF
NA	NA	TRBJ1-3	16	TRBV4-1	TGCGCCAGCAGCCAAGATGAGAGGGTAGTAGGAAACACCATATATTTT	CASSQDERVVGNTIYF
NA	TRBD2	TRBJ2-1	17	TRBV4-1	TGCGCCAGCAGCCAAGAATCGGGCGGGAGCTCCTACAATGAGCAGTTCTTC	CASSQESGGSSYNEQFF
once	TRBD1	TRBJ2-1	15	TRBV29-1	TGCAGCGTCGAAAGCCGGACAGGGGGCCGGGGTGAGCAGTTCTTC	CSVESRTGGRGEQFF
NA	NA	TRBJ2-6	13	TRBV7-2	TGTGCCAGCGAAGCCTCTGGGGCCAACGTCCTGACTTTC	CASEASGANVLTF
NA	NA	TRBJ1-1	14	TRBV9	TGTGCCAGCAGCGTAGGGTGGCAGAACACTGAAGCTTTCTTT	CASSVGWQNTEAFF
NA	NA	TRBJ1-2	14	TRBV6-1	TGTGCCAGCAGTGAAGTTGAGGGAACCTATAGCTACACCTTC	CASSEVEGTYSYTF
NA	NA	TRBJ1-1	12	TRBV7-9	TGTGCCAGCAGCTCCGAGTTGGGGGGAGCTTTCTTT	CASSSELGGAFF
NA	NA	TRBJ1-4	15	TRBV6-5	TGTGCCAGCAGTTACTTACTTCCGGGGAGCGAAAAACTGTTTTTT	CASSYLLPGSEKLFF
NA	NA	TRBJ2-3	16	TRBV7-5	TGTGCCAGCCCCCCCAGATCAGGGGGAAGGGCAGATACGCAGTATTTT	CASPPRSGGRADTQYF
NA	NA	TRBJ1-1	14	TRBV7-2	TGTGCCAGCAGCTTAGTCTACAGGAACACTGAAGCTTTCTTT	CASSLVYRNTEAFF
NA	TRBD1	TRBJ2-1	14	TRBV11-2	TGTGCCAGCAGCTTACGGACAGGAGGCAATGAGCAGTTCTTC	CASSLRTGGNEQFF
NA	TRBD2	TRBJ2-7	14	TRBV27	TGTGCCAGCAGTTTATCCGGGACTAGCGGCGAGCAGTACTTC	CASSLSGTSGEQYF
NA	NA	TRBJ1-5	13	TRBV2	TGTGCCAGCAGTGCCCCGCTACTCGGGCCCCAGCATTTT	CASSAPLLGPQHF
NA	NA	TRBJ2-3	13	TRBV7-9	TGTGCCAGCAGCTCAACAGGGCCAGATACGCAGTATTTT	CASSSTGPDTQYF
NA	NA	TRBJ1-1	14	TRBV4-1	TGCGCCAGCAGCCAAGACGGGGTTGTCGCTGAAGCTTTCTTT	CASSQDGVVAEAFF
NA	NA	TRBJ1-5	15	TRBV11-2	TGTGCCAGCAGCGGGGGGAGGGGACCCTATCAGCCCCAGCATTTT	CASSGGRGPYQPQHF
NA	TRBD1	TRBJ1-1	15	TRBV5-4	TGTGCCAGCAGCTCTTGGACAGGATTGAACACTGAAGCTTTCTTT	CASSSWTGLNTEAFF
NA	TRBD2	TRBJ2-3	15	TRBV9	TGTGCCAGCAGCGATACTAGCGGGATAACAGATACGCAGTATTTT	CASSDTSGITDTQYF
NA	NA	TRBJ1-2	15	TRBV5-6	TGTGCCAGCAGCCCATCAGGACAGCCGATCTATGGCTACACCTTC	CASSPSGQPIYGYTF
NA	NA	TRBJ1-1	14	TRBV14	TGTGCCAGCAGCGAAGGGGCCCTGAACACTGAAGCTTTCTTT	CASSEGALNTEAFF
NA	NA	TRBJ1-4	12	TRBV6-5	TGTGCCAGCATGGGGGGTGGAGAAAAACTGTTTTTT	CASMGGGEKLFF
NA	TRBD2	TRBJ2-1	17	TRBV7-9	TGTGCCAGCAGCTTCCCCCAGGGACTAGCGGACTACAATGAGCAGTTCTTC	CASSFPQGLADYNEQFF
NA	NA	TRBJ2-7	16	TRBV10-3	TGTGCCACCGGCCTTCTGGACTCCACTTTGCTTTACGAGCAGTACTTC	CATGLLDSTLLYEQYF
NA	TRBD1	TRBJ2-7	13	TRBV5-1	TGCGCCAGCAGCCCCGACAGGGGCAACGAGCAGTACTTC	CASSPDRGNEQYF
NA	NA	TRBJ2-2	15	TRBV9	TGTGCCAGCAGCGTAGAGGGGTGGGTCACCGGGGAGCTGTTTTTT	CASSVEGWVTGELFF
NA	NA	TRBJ2-3	16	TRBV7-2	TGTGCCAGCAGCTTACAGAGTTCTCGACAGTCCCGAGGGCAGTATTTT	CASSLQSSRQSRGQYF
NA	TRBD1	TRBJ2-7	16	TRBV5-6	TGTGCCAGCAGCTCGGGACAGGGGGCGATGCCCCACGAGCAGTACTTC	CASSSGQGAMPHEQYF
NA	NA	TRBJ1-5	14	TRBV6-5	TGTGCCAGCAGTCCCCGGTTAATTTATCAGCCCCAGCATTTT	CASSPRLIYQPQHF
few	TRBD1	TRBJ1-4	14	TRBV28	TGTGCCAGCAGTAAGGACAGGGCAGGTGGAAAACTGTTTTTT	CASSKDRAGGKLFF
NA	NA	TRBJ2-7	11	TRBV5-1	TGCGCCAGCAGCTTACAGTACGAGCAGTACTTC	CASSLQYEQYF
once	NA	TRBJ2-3	14	TRBV6-6	TGTGCCAGCAGTGCCGACTACCTCCCAGATACGCAGTATTTT	CASSADYLPDTQYF
NA	NA	TRBJ2-2	13	TRBV30	TGTGCCTGGATAAGGTCAGCGCCCGGGGAGCTGTTTTTT	CAWIRSAPGELFF
NA	TRBD1	TRBJ1-2	13	TRBV19	TGTGCCAGTAACGACAGGGTGAACTATGGCTACACCTTC	CASNDRVNYGYTF